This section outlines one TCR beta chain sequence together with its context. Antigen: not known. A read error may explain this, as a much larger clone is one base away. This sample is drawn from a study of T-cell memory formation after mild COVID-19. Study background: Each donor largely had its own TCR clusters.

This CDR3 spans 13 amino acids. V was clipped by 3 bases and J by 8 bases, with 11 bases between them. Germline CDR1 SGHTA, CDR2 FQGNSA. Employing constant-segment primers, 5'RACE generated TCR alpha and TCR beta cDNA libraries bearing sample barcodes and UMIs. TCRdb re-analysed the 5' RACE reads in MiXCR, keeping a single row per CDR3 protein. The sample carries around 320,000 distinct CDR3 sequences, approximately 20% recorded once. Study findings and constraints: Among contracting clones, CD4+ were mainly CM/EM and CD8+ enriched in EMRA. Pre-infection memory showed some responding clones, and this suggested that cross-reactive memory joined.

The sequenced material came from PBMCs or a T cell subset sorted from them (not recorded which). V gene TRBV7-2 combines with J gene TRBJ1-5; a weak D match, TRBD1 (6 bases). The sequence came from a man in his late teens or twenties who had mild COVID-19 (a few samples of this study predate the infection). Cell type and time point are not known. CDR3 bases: TGTGCCAGCAGCTTTGGGGGCGCGAAGCCCCAGCATTTT. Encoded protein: CASSFGGAKPQHF.